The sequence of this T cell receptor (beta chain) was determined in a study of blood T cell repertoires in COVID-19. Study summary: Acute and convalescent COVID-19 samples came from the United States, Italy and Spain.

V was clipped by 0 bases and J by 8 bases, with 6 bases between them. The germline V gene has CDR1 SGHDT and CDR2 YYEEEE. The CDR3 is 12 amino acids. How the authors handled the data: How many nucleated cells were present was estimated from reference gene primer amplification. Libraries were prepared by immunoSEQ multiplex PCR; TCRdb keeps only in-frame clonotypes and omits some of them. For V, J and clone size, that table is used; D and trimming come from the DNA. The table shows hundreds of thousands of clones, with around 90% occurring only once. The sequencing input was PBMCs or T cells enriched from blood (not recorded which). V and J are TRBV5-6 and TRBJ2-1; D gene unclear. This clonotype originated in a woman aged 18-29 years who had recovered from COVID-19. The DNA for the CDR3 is TGTGCCAGCAGCTTGGGTTATCATGAGCAGTTCTTC. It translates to CASSLGYHEQFF.